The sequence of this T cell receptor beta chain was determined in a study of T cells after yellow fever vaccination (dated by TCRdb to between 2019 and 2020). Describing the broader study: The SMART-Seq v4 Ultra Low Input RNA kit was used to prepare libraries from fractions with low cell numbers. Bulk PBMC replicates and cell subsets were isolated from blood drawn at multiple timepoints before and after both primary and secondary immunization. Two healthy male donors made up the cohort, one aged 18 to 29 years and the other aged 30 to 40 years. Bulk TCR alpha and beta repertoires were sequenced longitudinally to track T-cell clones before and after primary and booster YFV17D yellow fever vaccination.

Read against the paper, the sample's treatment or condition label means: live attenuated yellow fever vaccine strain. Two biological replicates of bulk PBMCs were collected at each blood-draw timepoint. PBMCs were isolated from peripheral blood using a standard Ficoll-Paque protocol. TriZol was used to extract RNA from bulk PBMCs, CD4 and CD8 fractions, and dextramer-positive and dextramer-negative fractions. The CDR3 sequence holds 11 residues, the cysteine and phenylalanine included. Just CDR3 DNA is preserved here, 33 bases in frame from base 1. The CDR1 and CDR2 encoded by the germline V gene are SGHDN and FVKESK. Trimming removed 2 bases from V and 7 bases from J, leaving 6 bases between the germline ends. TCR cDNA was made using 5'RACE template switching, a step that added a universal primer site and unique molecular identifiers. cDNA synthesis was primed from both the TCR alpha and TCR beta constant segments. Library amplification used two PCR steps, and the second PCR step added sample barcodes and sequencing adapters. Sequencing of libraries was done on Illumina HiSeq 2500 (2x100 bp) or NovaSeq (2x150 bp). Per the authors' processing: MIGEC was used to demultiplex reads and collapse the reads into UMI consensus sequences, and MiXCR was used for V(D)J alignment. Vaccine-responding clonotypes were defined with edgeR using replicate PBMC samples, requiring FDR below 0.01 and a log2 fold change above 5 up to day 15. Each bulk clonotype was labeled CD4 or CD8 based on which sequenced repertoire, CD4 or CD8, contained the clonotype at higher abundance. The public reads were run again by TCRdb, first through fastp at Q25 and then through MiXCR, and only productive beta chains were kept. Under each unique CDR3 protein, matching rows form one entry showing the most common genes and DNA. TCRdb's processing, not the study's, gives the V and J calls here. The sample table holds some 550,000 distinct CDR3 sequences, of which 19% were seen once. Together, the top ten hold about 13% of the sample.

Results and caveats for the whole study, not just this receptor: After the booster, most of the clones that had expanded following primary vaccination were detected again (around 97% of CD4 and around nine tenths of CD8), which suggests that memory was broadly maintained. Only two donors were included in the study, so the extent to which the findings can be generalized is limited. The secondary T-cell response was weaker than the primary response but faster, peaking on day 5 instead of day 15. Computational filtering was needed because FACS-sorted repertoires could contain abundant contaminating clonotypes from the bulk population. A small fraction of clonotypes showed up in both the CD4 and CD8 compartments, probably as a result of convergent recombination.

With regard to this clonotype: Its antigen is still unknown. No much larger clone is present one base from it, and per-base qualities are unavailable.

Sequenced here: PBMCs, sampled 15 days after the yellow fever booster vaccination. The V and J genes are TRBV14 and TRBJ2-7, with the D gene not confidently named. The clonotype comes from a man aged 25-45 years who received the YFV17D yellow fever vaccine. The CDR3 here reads CASSQLQEQYF. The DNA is TGTGCCAGCAGCCAATTACAGGAGCAGTACTTC.